Shown below are 25 T cell receptor beta chains from a single sample sequenced in a study of tumor-infiltrating T cells and Merkel cell polyomavirus. Looking at the study overall: The T cells studied were KLL-specific CD8+ cells against Merkel polyomavirus.

The data were produced by immunoSEQ multiplex PCR, yet TCRdb's version contains in-frame clones alone and is incomplete. The sample has around 25,000 clones; 87% are singletons. Robust Merkel cell polyomavirus Large T antigen positivity by immunohistochemistry was seen in all patients' tumors. Sequenced material: lymph node tissue. All receptors come from a man aged 50 to 60 with Merkel cell carcinoma.

This clone was seen a single time. The rearrangement uses TRBV5-4 and TRBJ2-5, with 10 bases lining up with TRBD2. Per germline, CDR1 SGHNT and CDR2 YYREEE (reference sequence). V shed 3 bases and J 7 bases; nucleotides not matched to a gene: 6. The CDR3 has 14 residues. The CDR3 here is CASSSGTSDGTQYF. In DNA form, the CDR3 reads TGTGCCAGCAGCTCCGGGACTAGCGACGGGACCCAGTACTTC.

The chain couples TRBV19 to TRBJ1-1, with D uncertain. This CDR3 spans 14 amino acids. In germline, CDR1 is LNHDA, CDR2 SQIVND (reference sequence). V was cut by 7 bases and J by 1 base, with 13 bases left in between. The CDR3 nucleotides read TGTGCCAGTATTGCTGAGGGCAGGAACACTGAAGCTTTCTTT. Translation gives CASIAEGRNTEAFF. Based on the CDR3 plus reference TRBV19 and TRBJ1-1, the full variable domain is DGGITQSPKYLFRKEGQNVTLSCEQNLNHDAMYWYRQDPGQGLRLIYYSQIVNDFQKGDIAEGYSVSREKKESFPLTVTSAQKNPTAFYLCASIAEGRNTEAFFGQGTRLTVV.

The chain uses TRBV10-3 and TRBJ2-3; D is undetermined. This CDR3 comprises 13 residues. CDR1 ENHRY and CDR2 SYGVKD come from the germline V gene. The V end was cut by 0 bases, the J end by 4 bases, with 5 bases between. The CDR3 spells CAISESFSDTQYF. CDR3 sequence (DNA): TGTGCCATCAGTGAGTCCTTTTCAGATACGCAGTATTTT.

The genes are TRBV9 and TRBJ1-1, with D unclear. Germline V gene sequence: CDR1 SGDLS, CDR2 YYNGEE. V lost 0 bases to trimming and J lost 2 bases, with 8 bases between them. This CDR3 comprises 14 residues. DNA for the CDR3: TGTGCCAGCAGCGTAGAGAGCGTTAACACTGAAGCTTTCTTT. Its translation is CASSVESVNTEAFF.

The chain employs TRBV30 and TRBJ1-1, with 9 bases fitting TRBD1. Per the germline V gene, CDR1 is GTSNPN and CDR2 is SVGIG (reference sequence). V trimming: 5 bases; J trimming: 3 bases; junction bases outside the gene matches: 4. The CDR3 length is 13 residues. CDR3 DNA: TGTGCCTGGCTAGGACAGGGGTACACTGAAGCTTTCTTT. This sequence encodes CAWLGQGYTEAFF.

This clone was seen a single time. Here the CDR3 DNA reads TGTGCCAGCAGCGTACTAGCGGGAGTAACAGATACGCAGTATTTT. Amino acids: CASSVLAGVTDTQYF. The V call is TRBV7-2, the J call TRBJ2-3, with TRBD2 matching 11 bases. J gave up 3 bases and V 5 bases, and 4 bases lay outside the gene matches. CDR1 SGHTA and CDR2 FQGNSA come from the germline V gene. The CDR3 is made up of 15 amino acids.

The gene calls are TRBV5-4 and TRBJ2-1; D is perhaps TRBD1 (7 bases). The CDR3 length is 13 residues. V was pared by 10 bases and J by 2 bases, with 13 bases between. CDR1 and CDR2 (germline): SGHNT, YYREEE (reference sequence). CDR3 residues: CAVTGEAYNEQFF. The CDR3 DNA reads as TGTGCCGTCACAGGGGAGGCCTACAATGAGCAGTTCTTC.

The V call is TRBV6-1, the J call TRBJ2-1; a possible D gene is TRBD2 (6 bases). V was trimmed by 8 bases and J by 10 bases, leaving 18 bases between them. CDR1 and CDR2 (germline): MNHNS, SASEGT. This CDR3 has 13 residues. The DNA of the CDR3 is TGTGCCAGCGATGGAGGGCCCCACAGAGAGCAGTTCTTC. Translation: CASDGGPHREQFF.

The chain is built from TRBV10-3 and TRBJ2-7; D is possibly TRBD2 (5 bases). Trimming shortened V by 6 bases and J by 6 bases, and 21 bases separated the two germline ends. The CDR3 contains 15 residues. The V gene's germline CDR1 is ENHRY and CDR2 SYGVKD. The CDR3 bases are TGTGCCATCAGCAATGATCGGGATAGGGTTATCGAGCAGTACTTC. This codes for CAISNDRDRVIEQYF.

The chain uses TRBV19 and TRBJ1-4; D is unclear. CDR3 length equals 13 residues. CDR1 is LNHDA and CDR2 is SQIVND in the germline V gene (reference sequence). Trimming removed 3 bases from V and 8 bases from J, with 10 bases in between. CDR3: CASSMSTGEKLFF. DNA of the CDR3: TGTGCCAGTAGTATGTCCACCGGGGAAAAACTGTTTTTT.

This chain connects TRBV19 to TRBJ1-1; 7 bases map to TRBD1. The V segment lost 10 bases and the J segment 3 bases; nucleotides outside the gene matches: 8. Germline V gene lookup returns CDR1 LNHDA and CDR2 SQIVND (reference sequence). The CDR3 is made up of 13 amino acids. In DNA, the CDR3 is TGTGCCATCAAGGGGGCTCGTGACACTGAAGCTTTCTTT. Its translation is CAIKGARDTEAFF.

The rearrangement uses TRBV9 and TRBJ1-5; 8 nucleotides align to TRBD1. The junction had 6 bases not matched to a gene; V was cut back by 3 bases and J by 4 bases. CDR1 and CDR2 from the germline V gene are SGDLS and YYNGEE. CDR3 size: 15 residues. In nucleotides, the CDR3 is TGTGCCAGCAGCGCTGGACAGGGCATAAATCAGCCCCAGCATTTT. Its translation: CASSAGQGINQPQHF.

The rearrangement links TRBV5-1 to TRBJ2-1; 16 bases are a match to TRBD2. This CDR3 region has 21 residues. Per germline, CDR1 SGHRS and CDR2 YFSETQ. Trimming cost V 1 base and J 8 bases; bases outside gene matches: 18. CDR3 DNA: TGCGCCAGCAGCTTGCACATCTTTGTACCGGGACTAGCGGGAGGGATCGATGAGCAGTTCTTC. This gives the protein CASSLHIFVPGLAGGIDEQFF.

CDR3 in amino acids: CASSLGDRPYEQYF. The DNA of the CDR3 is TGCGCCAGCAGCTTAGGGGACAGACCCTACGAGCAGTACTTC. V gene TRBV5-1 combines with J gene TRBJ2-5; the match to TRBD1 covers 7 bases. The last part of the DNA fits TRBJ2-7 better; the J call may be wrong. CDR3 length: 14 amino acids. The germline CDR1 and CDR2 sequences are SGHRS and YFSETQ.

This clone was detected only once. The gene calls are TRBV5-1 and TRBJ1-1; tentatively, D is TRBD1 (5 bases). The germline gives CDR1 SGHRS, CDR2 YFSETQ. This CDR3 has 14 residues. Trimming pared 0 bases from V and 4 bases from J, leaving 10 bases between. This chain's CDR3 is CASSLDGGSTEAFF. The CDR3 DNA is TGCGCCAGCAGCTTGGACGGGGGGAGCACTGAAGCTTTCTTT.

Concerning this clone itself: Relative to the germline gene, one junction end is altered; a read error may explain this. The CDR3 bases are TGTGCCGGCAGCTTCCCAGGGAAACTGTTTTTT. This translates into CAGSFPGKLFF. The rearrangement uses TRBV5-4 and TRBJ1-4; tentative D call: TRBD1 (5 bases). Germline assignment: CDR1 SGHNT and CDR2 YYREEE (reference sequence). The CDR3 is 11 residues long.

The chain uses TRBV28 and TRBJ2-4; D perhaps matches TRBD2 (5 bases). The ends were cut back, 2 bases at V and 0 bases at J, with 8 bases in the middle. This CDR3 comprises 15 residues. The germline V gene encodes CDR1 MDHEN and CDR2 SYDVKM. CDR3 coding DNA: TGTGCCAGCAGTTTAGGGAGAGTAGCCAAAAACATTCAGTACTTC. Translating it yields CASSLGRVAKNIQYF.

V and J are TRBV28 and TRBJ2-7, with D possibly TRBD1 on 6 matching bases. V gave up 5 bases and J gave up 6 bases, with 14 bases separating them. CDR3 length: 13 residues. Germline CDR1 MDHEN, CDR2 SYDVKM. The CDR3 is CASSHRPRGEQYF. The CDR3 DNA follows: TGTGCCAGCAGTCATCGGCCCAGGGGCGAGCAGTACTTC.

The gene calls are TRBV19 and TRBJ2-5, with TRBD2 as a possible D gene (5 bases). Trimming removed 6 bases from V and 5 bases from J, with 13 bases in between. The length of the CDR3 is 13 residues. Per the germline V gene, CDR1 is LNHDA and CDR2 is SQIVND (reference sequence). The CDR3: CASRISSGETQYF. DNA for the CDR3: TGTGCCAGTAGGATTTCTTCGGGGGAGACCCAGTACTTC.

The V gene is TRBV14, the J gene TRBJ2-1, with a possible D match to TRBD2 (7 bases). The CDR3 extends over 13 amino acids. Trimming stripped 5 bases from V and 12 bases from J, with 17 bases between. Germline CDR1 is SGHDN and CDR2 is FVKESK. This CDR3 reads CASSAGGAGAQFF. CDR3 DNA sequence: TGTGCCAGCAGCGCTGGGGGGGCCGGTGCGCAGTTCTTC. Full variable domain (outside the CDR3, taken from reference TRBV14 and TRBJ2-1): EAGVTQFPSHSVIEKGQTVTLRCDPISGHDNLYWYRRVMGKEIKFLLHFVKESKQDESGMPNNRFLAERTGGTYSTLKVQPAELEDSGVYFCASSAGGAGAQFFGPGTRLTVL.

The J gene is TRBJ2-5, the V gene TRBV27; D gene ambiguous. The germline gives CDR1 MNHEY, CDR2 SMNVEV (reference sequence). The V gene lost 3 bases and the J gene lost 2 bases, with 7 bases spanning the gap. The CDR3 covers 13 residues. CDR3 protein: CASSLSGQETQYF. CDR3 bases: TGTGCCAGCAGTTTGTCAGGACAAGAGACCCAGTACTTC.

The CDR3 DNA reads TGTGCCAGCAGTTCTACACAGGGGGTCTACGAGCAGTACTTC. Protein: CASSSTQGVYEQYF. The genes are TRBV6-5 and TRBJ2-7; 8 bases are a match to TRBD1. Germline CDR1 reads MNHEY; CDR2 reads SVGAGI. The length of the CDR3 is 14 residues. The junction had 5 bases not matched to a gene; V was cut back by 4 bases and J by 3 bases.

The chain combines TRBV2 with TRBJ2-1; 8 bases are shared with TRBD1. This CDR3 contains 13 residues. V lost 6 bases, J lost 10 bases, and 8 bases stayed unmatched. Germline-derived CDR1 and CDR2 are SNHLY and FYNNEI. For the CDR3, the DNA is TGTGCCAGCAGAGTCGACAGGGGTGGAGAGCAGTTCTTC. Residues: CASRVDRGGEQFF.

This clone was detected once. The chain recombines TRBV30 with TRBJ2-1, with 12 bases aligning to TRBD1. The CDR3 has 16 amino acids. The trim removed 0 bases at V and 7 bases at J, leaving 7 bases unmatched. Germline CDR1 is GTSNPN and CDR2 is SVGIG (reference sequence). The CDR3 loop is CAWSVTGTGGWNEQFF. The CDR3 DNA is TGTGCCTGGAGTGTAACTGGGACAGGGGGCTGGAATGAGCAGTTCTTC.

The chain employs TRBV7-3 and TRBJ1-2, with TRBD1 identical over 7 bases. CDR3 length: 14 residues. Trimming cost V 5 bases and J 4 bases; bases outside gene matches: 7. Germline V CDR1 and CDR2: SGHTA, FQGTGA. The CDR3 loop is CASSPQRDSYGYTF. The DNA of the CDR3 is TGTGCCAGCAGCCCTCAGAGGGACAGCTATGGCTACACCTTC.